Listed below are T cell receptor beta chains from one sample, sequenced in a study of T cell changes during pregnancy in multiple sclerosis. Produced via immunoSEQ multiplex PCR; TCRdb's table is partial and in-frame only. Here the sample spans roughly 34,000 clones, roughly nine tenths being singletons. Sequenced material: CD4+ T cells from peripheral blood mononuclear cells, taken in the second trimester of pregnancy. These receptor sequences come from a female donor in good health, enrolled as a control in a pregnancy study. The CDR3 runs from the conserved cysteine through the conserved F or W. A D gene is named only where the DNA matches it firmly. The size field is filled for only some rows; it gives once, few, many or a size class.

.	TRBJ1-2	.	TRBV9	CASSVAQGTGDGYTF	TGTGCCAGCAGCGTAGCTCAGGGGACCGGAGATGGCTACACCTTC
.	TRBJ2-3	.	TRBV27	CASSLGGTSTDTQYF	TGTGCCAGCAGTTTAGGCGGAACTAGCACAGATACGCAGTATTTT
.	TRBJ2-7	.	TRBV11-2	CASSWTRTAAAYEQYF	TGTGCCAGCAGCTGGACACGGACGGCGGCGGCCTACGAGCAGTACTTC
.	TRBJ1-3	TRBD1	TRBV5-1	CASSPGGQGAKGNTIYF	TGCGCCAGCAGCCCCGGGGGGCAGGGGGCTAAAGGAAACACCATATATTTT
.	TRBJ2-3	.	TRBV7-2	CASSLAHRELYF	TGTGCCAGCAGCTTAGCGCATAGGGAGCTTTATTTT
.	TRBJ2-7	TRBD2	TRBV30	CAWSVTSGRSEQYF	TGTGCCTGGAGTGTGACTAGCGGGAGGAGCGAGCAGTACTTC
.	TRBJ2-7	TRBD2	TRBV19	CASSILAGAPYEQYF	TGTGCCAGTAGTATTCTAGCGGGAGCCCCCTACGAGCAGTACTTC
.	TRBJ2-5	TRBD2	TRBV25-1	CASSELGTSGRETQYF	TGTGCCAGCAGTGAATTGGGGACTAGCGGGAGGGAGACCCAGTACTTC
.	TRBJ2-1	TRBD2	TRBV5-4	CASSFLAGATYNEQFF	TGTGCCAGCAGCTTCCTAGCGGGGGCCACCTACAATGAGCAGTTCTTC
.	TRBJ2-2	TRBD1	TRBV7-9	CASSPQGTGELFF	TGTGCCAGCAGCCCACAGGGGACCGGGGAGCTGTTTTTT
.	TRBJ1-6	.	TRBV19	CASRRVRGSPLHF	TGTGCCAGCCGCCGGGTACGGGGTTCACCCCTCCACTTT
.	TRBJ2-7	.	TRBV7-2	CASSSGTTSYEQYF	TGTGCCAGCAGCTCCGGGACAACCTCCTACGAGCAGTACTTC
.	TRBJ1-1	.	TRBV6-6	CASSRNTGGLEAFF	TGTGCCAGCAGCCGGAACACGGGGGGCCTTGAAGCTTTCTTT
.	TRBJ1-2	.	TRBV9	CASSPRPTANYGYTF	TGTGCCAGCTCCCCCCGACCGACAGCTAACTATGGCTACACCTTC
.	TRBJ2-3	TRBD2	TRBV11-3	CASSLGRLAVADTQYF	TGTGCCAGCAGCTTAGGGCGGCTAGCGGTCGCAGATACGCAGTATTTT
.	TRBJ2-7	TRBD2	TRBV27	CASRRTSDVYEQYF	TGTGCCAGCAGAAGGACTAGCGACGTCTACGAGCAGTACTTC
.	TRBJ1-1	.	TRBV6-5	CASSSPQGRNTEAFF	TGTGCCAGCAGTTCCCCACAGGGCCGGAACACTGAAGCTTTCTTT
.	TRBJ2-5	.	TRBV7-9	CASSLVFSDQETQYF	TGTGCCAGCAGCTTAGTTTTTTCCGACCAAGAGACCCAGTACTTC
.	TRBJ1-5	.	TRBV5-8	CASSTGTLSNQPQHF	TGTGCCAGCAGCACCGGGACACTTAGCAATCAGCCCCAGCATTTT
.	TRBJ2-7	TRBD1	TRBV18	CASSGTGLGEQYF	TGTGCCAGCTCCGGGACAGGGCTGGGCGAGCAGTACTTC
once	TRBJ2-2	TRBD2	TRBV27	CASTPFRGEGLGGELFF	TGTGCCAGCACCCCTTTCCGGGGGGAGGGTCTAGGCGGGGAGCTGTTTTTT
once	TRBJ2-7	.	TRBV4-2	CASSQGATSSYEQYF	TGTGCCAGCAGCCAAGGCGCCACGAGCTCCTACGAGCAGTACTTC
.	TRBJ2-7	TRBD1	TRBV19	CASRGTVTYEQYF	TGTGCCAGTAGGGGGACAGTAACCTACGAGCAGTACTTC
.	TRBJ1-6	.	TRBV2	CASNSNGSPLHF	TGTGCCAGCAACAGTAATGGTTCACCCCTCCACTTT
.	TRBJ1-1	.	TRBV5-4	CASSLVRGGHTEAFF	TGTGCCAGCAGCTTGGTCCGGGGGGGGCACACTGAAGCTTTCTTT
.	TRBJ1-2	.	TRBV6-1	CASSNPGGIKHGYTF	TGTGCCAGCAGTAACCCAGGTGGAATTAAACACGGCTACACCTTC
.	TRBJ2-4	TRBD1	TRBV6-6	CASSYWTGQNIQYF	TGTGCCAGCAGTTACTGGACAGGCCAAAACATTCAGTACTTC
.	TRBJ2-6	.	TRBV30	CACKRESGANVLTF	TGTGCCTGTAAAAGGGAGTCTGGGGCCAACGTCCTGACTTTC
.	TRBJ1-2	TRBD1	TRBV4-3	CASSQDGTGGGGYTF	TGCGCCAGCAGCCAAGATGGCACAGGGGGCGGTGGCTACACCTTC
once	TRBJ2-3	TRBD2	TRBV6-5	CASRLAGLTDTQYF	TGTGCCAGCAGACTAGCGGGACTCACAGATACGCAGTATTTT
.	TRBJ1-1	.	TRBV10-3	CAISDSSGIAEAFF	TGTGCCATCAGTGATTCTAGTGGCATCGCTGAAGCTTTCTTT
.	TRBJ1-1	.	TRBV27	CASSFRSGNTEAFF	TGTGCCAGCAGTTTTCGGTCAGGGAACACTGAAGCTTTCTTT
few	TRBJ1-1	.	TRBV30	CAWSRQSMNTEAFF	TGTGCCTGGAGTAGACAGAGTATGAACACTGAAGCTTTCTTT